This entry lists 29 T cell receptor beta chains sequenced from one sample in a study of T cells in Graves' hyperthyroidism and ophthalmopathy. The CDR3 regions of TCR beta were amplified from RNA transcripts. First-round RT-PCR targeting the TCR CDR3 was performed with the HTBI primer set. One entry per CDR3 protein results from TCRdb running MiXCR on the multiplex PCR reads. The table has around 530,000 distinct CDR3 sequences, approximately 17% seen once. The sequenced material came from blood. These receptor sequences come from a woman aged 18-35 years with Graves' ophthalmopathy.

This chain links TRBV7-2 with TRBJ2-5; D is possibly TRBD1 or TRBD2 (5 bases each). The V and J ends lost 0 bases and 4 bases respectively, with 9 bases between them. Germline assignment: CDR1 SGHTA and CDR2 FQGNSA. The CDR3 covers 14 residues. CDR3 coding DNA: TGTGCCAGCAGCTTAGCTGGGACCACAGAGACCCAGTACTTC. Protein: CASSLAGTTETQYF.

The V and J genes are TRBV9 and TRBJ2-1, with a weak D call TRBD1 (5 bases). The CDR3 sequence is 15 residues long. The germline V gene has CDR1 SGDLS and CDR2 YYNGEE. The germline V and J ends were trimmed by 3 bases and 0 bases, with 10 bases remaining between them. In nucleotides, the CDR3 is TGTGCCAGCAGCGCCCCGGACACCTCCTACAATGAGCAGTTCTTC. Translated, it gives CASSAPDTSYNEQFF.

This clonotype was recorded at least ten times. This chain connects TRBV12-3 or TRBV12-4 to TRBJ2-3, with 11 bases identical to TRBD2. This CDR3 has 18 residues. J gave up 3 bases and V 6 bases, and 14 bases lay outside the gene matches. The CDR3 nucleotides are TGTGCCAGCAGCCTGACTAGCGGGGCCCAATCGGGGACAGATACGCAGTATTTT. The encoded protein is CASSLTSGAQSGTDTQYF.

This clonotype was recorded at least ten times. The V and J genes are TRBV2 and TRBJ2-6; no reliable D call. V lost 0 bases to trimming and J lost 2 bases, with 5 bases between them. This CDR3 comprises 15 residues. Germline V gene data show CDR1 as SNHLY and CDR2 as FYNNEI. This chain's CDR3 is CASSEAPPGANVLTF. The CDR3 DNA reads TGTGCCAGCAGTGAAGCCCCACCTGGGGCCAACGTCCTGACTTTC.

This clonotype was observed many times. The gene calls are TRBV7-8 and TRBJ1-1, with D maybe TRBD1 (6 bases). Germline CDR1 reads SGHVS; CDR2 reads FQNEAQ. CDR3 length: 14 residues. The V gene lost 5 bases and the J gene lost 7 bases, with 17 bases spanning the gap. This CDR3 reads CASSDHRVPIEAFF. Written as DNA, the CDR3 is TGTGCCAGCAGCGACCACAGGGTCCCTATTGAAGCTTTCTTT.

This clonotype was counted many times. J is TRBJ1-4 and V is TRBV15, with 12 bases lining up with TRBD1. With V trimmed by 5 bases and J by 7 bases, 5 bases remained unmatched. The CDR3 is made up of 15 amino acids. Per germline, CDR1 LNHNV and CDR2 YYDKDF (reference sequence). CDR3 sequence (DNA): TGTGCCACCAGCGGGACAGGGGGCGGACCTGAAAAACTGTTTTTT. As protein: CATSGTGGGPEKLFF.

There are many counts of this clonotype. This chain joins TRBV27 and TRBJ2-5, with 8 bases fitting TRBD2. Germline CDR1 and CDR2: MNHEY and SMNVEV (reference sequence). This CDR3 contains 13 residues. J was trimmed by 2 bases and V by 6 bases; bases with no gene match: 2. DNA of the CDR3: TGTGCCAGCAGCCAGCGGGGGCAAGAGACCCAGTACTTC. Protein sequence: CASSQRGQETQYF.

The V gene is TRBV18, the J gene TRBJ2-3; 7 nucleotides match TRBD2. CDR3 size: 14 residues. V was pared by 10 bases and J by 3 bases, with 10 bases of the junction left unmatched. The germline gives CDR1 KGHSH, CDR2 LQKENI. Here the CDR3 DNA reads TGTGCCACCTCCCTTCCGGGGGGTACAGATACGCAGTATTTT. Translating gives CATSLPGGTDTQYF. Based on the CDR3 plus reference TRBV18 and TRBJ2-3, the full variable domain is NAGVMQNPRHLVRRRGQEARLRCSPMKGHSHVYWYRQLPEEGLKFMVYLQKENIIDESGMPKERFSAEFPKEGPSILRIQQVVRGDSAAYFCATSLPGGTDTQYFGPGTRLTVL.

This sequence joins TRBV3-1 and TRBJ2-2, with D hard to call. V lost 4 bases, J lost 1 base, and 16 bases lay in between. The CDR3 consists of 17 residues. CDR1 is LGHDT and CDR2 is YNNKEL in the germline V gene (reference sequence). DNA of the CDR3: TGTGCCAGCAGCCCGAACATTTACTCGAAGAACACCGGGGAGCTGTTTTTT. This encodes CASSPNIYSKNTGELFF.

The CDR3 region is CATSDIGQGRALTTDTQYF. The CDR3, as DNA: TGTGCCACCAGTGACATTGGACAGGGTCGGGCACTAACCACAGATACGCAGTATTTT. The chain links TRBV24-1 to TRBJ2-3, with TRBD1 matching over 8 bases. The CDR3 has 19 amino acids. V gave up 4 bases and J gave up 2 bases; unmatched junction bases: 16. Germline V gene lookup returns CDR1 KGHDR and CDR2 SFDVKD.

This clonotype has ten or more counts. V usage is TRBV6-6 and J usage is TRBJ2-7, with D perhaps TRBD1 (5 bases). Trimming took off 2 bases at V and 3 bases at J, with 20 bases between the two ends. CDR1 and CDR2 from the germline V gene are MNHNY and SVGAGI (reference sequence). The CDR3 extends over 17 amino acids. CDR3 region: CASSYQSPQGSLYEQYF. Written as DNA, the CDR3 is TGTGCCAGCAGTTACCAATCCCCTCAGGGTAGTCTCTACGAGCAGTACTTC.

This clonotype was found a few times. The rearrangement joins TRBV6-1 to TRBJ1-2; maybe TRBD1 (6 bases). Germline CDR1 is MNHNS and CDR2 is SASEGT. Trimming shortened V by 7 bases and J by 2 bases, and 20 bases separated the two germline ends. The CDR3 runs to 16 residues. CDR3 bases: TGTGCCAGCAACCCTGGAGGGGGTCTCCGGAACTATGGCTACACCTTC. As protein: CASNPGGGLRNYGYTF.

This clonotype turned up a few times. The chain joins TRBV27 to TRBJ2-3, with TRBD2 matching 12 bases. Germline-derived CDR1 and CDR2 are MNHEY and SMNVEV (reference sequence). There are 17 residues in the CDR3. Trimming removed 4 bases from V and 0 bases from J; junction bases left unmatched: 5. CDR3 sequence (DNA): TGTGCCAGCAGTTACCTTGGGACTAGCGGGAGCACAGATACGCAGTATTTT. This gives the protein CASSYLGTSGSTDTQYF.

In its sample, this clonotype was seen a few times. In DNA form, the CDR3 reads TGTGCCTGGAAGGGACAGGACTCCTACGAGCAGTACTTC. Protein product: CAWKGQDSYEQYF. The chain uses TRBV30 and TRBJ2-7, with 8 positions matching TRBD1. In germline, CDR1 is GTSNPN, CDR2 SVGIG (reference sequence). Losses at the gene ends were 4 bases for V and 0 bases for J; bases not matched to a gene: 2. CDR3 size: 13 residues.

At least ten counts were recorded for this clonotype. CDR3 protein: CASSYAGNYGYTF. Written as DNA, the CDR3 is TGTGCCAGCAGTTACGCAGGGAACTATGGCTACACCTTC. The V call is TRBV6-6, the J call TRBJ1-2; D perhaps matches TRBD1 (5 bases). Germline CDR1 is MNHNY and CDR2 is SVGAGI (reference sequence). V was pared by 2 bases and J by 2 bases, with 6 bases between. The CDR3 runs 13 residues.

The gene calls are TRBV18 and TRBJ2-7; 8 bases align to TRBD2. CDR3 length equals 21 residues. V was clipped by 4 bases and J by 1 base; unmatched bases: 24. Germline CDR1 KGHSH, CDR2 LQKENI. The CDR3 DNA sequence: TGTGCCAGCTCACTAGAATATATTAGGGCTAGCGGGCCTCCTATTTCCTACGAGCAGTACTTC. As protein: CASSLEYIRASGPPISYEQYF.

This clonotype was counted at least ten times. This rearrangement joins TRBV29-1 to TRBJ1-1; possibly TRBD1 for D (6 bases). Germline V lookup: CDR1 SQVTM, CDR2 ANQGSEA. The CDR3 contains 13 residues. The CDR3 spells CSTLPGANTEAFF. The CDR3 coding sequence is TGCAGTACACTCCCGGGGGCGAACACTGAAGCTTTCTTT.

The chain combines TRBV5-1 with TRBJ2-5; tentatively, D is TRBD1 or TRBD2 (6 bases each). This CDR3 is built from 14 residues. The V gene lost 4 bases and the J gene lost 4 bases, with 14 bases spanning the gap. Per germline, CDR1 SGHRS and CDR2 YFSETQ. CDR3 in amino acids: CASSGGGPGETQYF. For the CDR3, the DNA is TGCGCCAGCAGCGGAGGGGGGCCGGGAGAGACCCAGTACTTC.

This clonotype has a count of ten or more. V usage is TRBV7-2 and J usage is TRBJ2-7, with 12 bases fitting TRBD1. The V and J ends lost 7 bases and 6 bases, in that order; junction bases with no gene match: 7. Germline V gene sequence: CDR1 SGHTA, CDR2 FQGNSA. The CDR3 is made up of 14 amino acids. CDR3 residues: CASTTGTGGVEQYF. In DNA, the CDR3 is TGTGCCAGCACCACCGGGACAGGGGGCGTCGAGCAGTACTTC.

The sample holds a few counts of this clonotype. CDR3 sequence: CASSQTYAEVNTEAFF. In DNA form, the CDR3 reads TGCGCCAGCAGCCAGACATATGCGGAGGTGAACACTGAAGCTTTCTTT. The chain combines TRBV4-3 with TRBJ1-1; D not certain. Germline-derived CDR1 and CDR2 are LGHNA and YSLEER. V was trimmed by 3 bases and J by 0 bases, leaving 14 bases between them. The CDR3 loop spans 16 amino acids.

The table lists this clonotype with a few counts. V gene TRBV12-3 or TRBV12-4 combines with J gene TRBJ2-4; D is uncertain. Deletions cut 2 bases from V and 4 bases from J, with 12 bases between. The length of the CDR3 is 15 residues. The CDR3 sequence: CASSLQGSSKNIQYF. In nucleotides, the CDR3 is TGTGCCAGCAGTTTACAAGGGTCCTCGAAAAACATTCAGTACTTC.

Many counts were recorded for this clonotype. The chain has TRBV20-1 and TRBJ2-7; 8 nucleotides align to TRBD1. With V trimmed by 0 bases and J by 2 bases, 3 bases remained unmatched. The V gene's germline CDR1 is DFQATT and CDR2 SNEGSKA (reference sequence). The CDR3 runs to 14 residues. CDR3: CSARDNRGAYEQYF. CDR3 DNA sequence: TGCAGTGCTAGAGATAACAGGGGGGCCTACGAGCAGTACTTC.

This clonotype showed up many times. This rearrangement joins TRBV4-1 to TRBJ2-1; 9 nucleotides line up with TRBD2. This CDR3 has 14 residues. The trim removed 4 bases at V and 7 bases at J, leaving 5 bases unmatched. Germline loops: CDR1 MGHRA, CDR2 YSYEKL. CDR3 amino acids: CASSPRGGGNEQFF. The CDR3 DNA sequence: TGCGCCAGCAGCCCCCGCGGGGGGGGTAATGAGCAGTTCTTC.

This clonotype has just a few counts. The V gene is TRBV20-1, the J gene TRBJ2-3; D perhaps matches TRBD2 (5 bases). V was pared by 5 bases and J by 2 bases, with 14 bases between. Germline values: CDR1 DFQATT, CDR2 SNEGSKA (reference sequence). The CDR3 is 14 amino acids. CDR3 region: CSAPKTGFTDTQYF. The CDR3 DNA is TGCAGTGCTCCGAAGACGGGGTTCACAGATACGCAGTATTTT.

This clonotype was detected many times. The V gene is TRBV27, the J gene TRBJ2-7; D perhaps matches TRBD2 (7 bases). The germline V gene encodes CDR1 MNHEY and CDR2 SMNVEV (reference sequence). The CDR3 contains 15 residues. V was cut by 6 bases and J by 5 bases, with 20 bases left in between. The CDR3 is CASSLGGGANNEQYF. CDR3 DNA: TGTGCCAGCAGCCTAGGAGGGGGGGCCAACAACGAGCAGTACTTC.

The CDR3: CAWSVRQGNSPLHF. CDR3 coding DNA: TGTGCCTGGAGTGTACGACAGGGTAATTCACCCCTCCACTTT. J is TRBJ1-6 and V is TRBV30, with 7 bases aligning to TRBD1. J was trimmed by 6 bases and V by 0 bases; bases with no gene match: 2. The CDR3 consists of 14 residues. Germline CDR1 GTSNPN, CDR2 SVGIG (reference sequence).

The V gene is TRBV7-9, the J gene TRBJ1-5, with TRBD1 matching over 7 bases. CDR1 and CDR2 (germline): SEHNR, FQNEAQ (reference sequence). The CDR3 is 19 amino acids. V shed 3 bases, J shed 0 bases, and the junction held 14 bases outside the gene matches. The CDR3 spells CASSFRTGIPGYSNQPQHF. DNA of the CDR3: TGTGCCAGCAGCTTCCGGACAGGTATACCCGGCTATAGCAATCAGCCCCAGCATTTT.

The chain carries TRBV20-1 and TRBJ2-2; TRBD2 matches 8 bases. This CDR3 has 15 amino acids. V was pared by 1 base and J by 1 base, with 2 bases of the junction left unmatched. Per germline, CDR1 DFQATT and CDR2 SNEGSKA (reference sequence). The CDR3 loop reads CSARVRGGNTGELFF. In nucleotides, the CDR3 is TGCAGTGCTAGAGTCCGGGGGGGGAACACCGGGGAGCTGTTTTTT.

As for this clonotype: This may be a read error: a much more frequent sequence differs by one nucleotide. V usage is TRBV28 and J usage is TRBJ1-5; TRBD1 aligns across 7 bases. Germline V CDR1 and CDR2: MDHEN, SYDVKM. This CDR3 contains 14 residues. CDR3 nucleotide sequence: TGTGCCAGCGGTTTGACAGGGAGGAATCAGCCCCAGCATTTT. It translates to CASGLTGRNQPQHF.